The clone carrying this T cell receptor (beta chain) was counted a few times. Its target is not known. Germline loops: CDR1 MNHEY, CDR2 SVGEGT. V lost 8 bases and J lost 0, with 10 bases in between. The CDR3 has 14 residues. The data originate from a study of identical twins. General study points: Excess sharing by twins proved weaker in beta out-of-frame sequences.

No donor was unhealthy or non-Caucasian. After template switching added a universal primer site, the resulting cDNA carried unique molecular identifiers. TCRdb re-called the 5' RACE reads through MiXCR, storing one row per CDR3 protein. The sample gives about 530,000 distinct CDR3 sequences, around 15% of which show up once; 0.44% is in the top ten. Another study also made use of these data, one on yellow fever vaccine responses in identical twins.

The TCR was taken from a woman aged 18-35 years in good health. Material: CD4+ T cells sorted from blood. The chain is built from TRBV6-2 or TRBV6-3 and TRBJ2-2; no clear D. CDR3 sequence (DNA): TGTGCCAGCCAGTTCCGGCCGAACACCGGGGAGCTGTTTTTT. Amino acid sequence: CASQFRPNTGELFF.